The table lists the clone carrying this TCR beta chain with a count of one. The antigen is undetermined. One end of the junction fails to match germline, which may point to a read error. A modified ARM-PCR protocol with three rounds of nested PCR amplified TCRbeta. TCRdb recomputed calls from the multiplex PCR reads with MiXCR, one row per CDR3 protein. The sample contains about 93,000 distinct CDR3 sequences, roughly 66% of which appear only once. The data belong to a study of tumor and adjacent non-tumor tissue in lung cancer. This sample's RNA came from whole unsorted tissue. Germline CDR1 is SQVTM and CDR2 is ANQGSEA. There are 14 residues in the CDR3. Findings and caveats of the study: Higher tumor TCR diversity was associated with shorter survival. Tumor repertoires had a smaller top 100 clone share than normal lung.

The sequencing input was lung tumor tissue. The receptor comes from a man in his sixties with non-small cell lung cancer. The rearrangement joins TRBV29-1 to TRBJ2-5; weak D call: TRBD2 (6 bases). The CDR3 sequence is CSAANGGKQETHYF. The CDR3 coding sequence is TGCAGCGCTGCCAATGGCGGGAAACAAGAGACCCACTACTTC.